The subject of this entry is one T cell receptor (beta chain). What it binds is unknown. The source of the sample is a study of T cells expressing NK-cell markers. Study in general: Of eight sequenced donors, seven were HCMV-seropositive and one HCMV-seronegative. Study outcomes and limitations: In several donors, dominant clonotypes made up about 28.3-65% of CD3+CD56-NKG2C+ cells.

CDR3 length: 13 amino acids. Synthesis of TCR beta cDNA relied on 5'RACE template switching carrying UMIs. TCRdb reanalyzed the 5' RACE reads, giving one entry per CDR3 protein sequence and no DNA. Here the sample table reports 450,000 to 600,000 distinct CDR3 sequences. Input material: blood T cells: a sorted CD56 or NKG2C T cell subset, CD4+ or CD8+ T cells, or bulk PBMC T cells (not recorded which). This clonotype was obtained from a man aged 18 to 29 in good health. The chain recombines TRBV12-3 or TRBV12-4 with TRBJ1-2; TCRdb's D gene call, TRBD1, goes unchecked for lack of DNA. This chain's CDR3 is CASSLASGYGYTF.